This entry describes one T cell receptor (delta chain). This clone has more than one count but fewer than ten. Its antigen is not yet known. A much larger clonotype is one base distant, so this may be a read error. In the same sample, other DNA sequences code for this CDR3. From its cysteine to its phenylalanine, the CDR3 spans 16 amino acids. Of the read, only the CDR3 DNA is kept; its 48 bases are in frame from base 1. For CDR1 and CDR2, the germline V gene lists TSWWSYY and QGS. Trimmed from V: 4 bases; trimmed from J: 5 bases; junction bases lacking a gene match: 10. The library relied on PCR. Sequencing instrument: Illumina MiSeq. TCRdb called clones from the public reads with CATT, and repeated DNA sequences were later combined into one row. This sample is represented by about 3,400 delta-chain clones; approximately 60% of them were singletons. Together, the top ten hold 50% to 60% of the sample.

The sample is drawn from a study of delta chain sequences of gamma delta T cells (dated by TCRdb to about 2017). Sequenced input: a tumor sample. The TCR comes from a human donor with breast cancer. This receptor chain uses TRDV1 and TRDJ1, with 10 bases in between that match TRDD3. The CDR3 reads as follows: CALGVYLGDISDKLIF. DNA sequence: TGTGCTCTTGGGGTATACCTGGGGGATATTTCAGATAAACTCATCTTT.